The 21 T cell receptor beta chains below come from one sample, sequenced in a study of T cell responses to AZD1222 COVID-19 vaccine (dated by TCRdb to the early 2020s). Library prep was done by the immunoSEQ multiplex PCR assay. In its TCRdb copy, this immuneACCESS table keeps in-frame sequences only and misses some clones. Where compared with another copy, unresolved V genes explain less than half of these, and the others have no known cause. Across this sample there are 90,000 to 150,000 clones, with around nine tenths seen only once. The ten largest clones add up to roughly 2.3% of the sample. This specimen's time point label, per the study, means: baseline before first vaccination. Here the sequenced sample was peripheral blood, taken on day 0 of AZD1222 vaccination. The origin of the receptors is an adult in good health.

The rearrangement joins TRBV27 to TRBJ2-2; TRBD1 is a possible D gene (5 bases). V was trimmed by 2 bases and J by 5 bases, leaving 9 bases between them. The CDR3 is made up of 14 amino acids. Germline V CDR1 and CDR2: MNHEY, SMNVEV (reference sequence). CDR3 region: CASSLTRVTGELFF. The CDR3 coding sequence is TGTGCCAGCAGTTTAACCAGGGTGACCGGGGAGCTGTTTTTT.

This clone came up a few times. This chain uses TRBV13 with TRBJ1-2, with D perhaps matching TRBD1 (6 bases). V gave up 0 bases and J gave up 5 bases, with 19 bases separating them. In germline, CDR1 is PRHDT, CDR2 FYEKMQ (reference sequence). CDR3 size: 17 residues. This CDR3 is CASSLGRGRGKGYGYTF. The CDR3, as DNA: TGTGCCAGCAGCTTAGGTCGCGGCAGGGGTAAAGGGTATGGCTACACCTTC.

The rearrangement uses TRBV7-9 and TRBJ2-7; unclear D gene. Germline CDR1 is SEHNR and CDR2 is FQNEAQ (reference sequence). V lost 7 bases, J lost 4 bases, and 20 bases lay in between. The CDR3 consists of 15 residues. The CDR3 region is CASTRLDRSPYEQYF. CDR3 in DNA: TGTGCCAGCACGCGGCTAGACCGCTCCCCGTACGAGCAGTACTTC.

The genes are TRBV6-5 and TRBJ2-2; D may be TRBD2 (5 bases). The V and J ends lost 5 bases and 6 bases respectively, with 7 bases between them. The CDR3 consists of 12 residues. Germline loops: CDR1 MNHEY, CDR2 SVGAGI. In nucleotides, the CDR3 is TGTGCCAGCAGTCGGACTCCCGGGGAGCTGTTTTTT. Translation: CASSRTPGELFF.

The chain is built from TRBV6-2 or TRBV6-3 and TRBJ1-5; D gene unclear. This CDR3 is built from 16 residues. Germline V gives CDR1 MNHEY, CDR2 SVGEGT. Trimming shortened V by 2 bases and J by 2 bases, and 13 bases separated the two germline ends. The CDR3 region is CASSYLRPLGNQPQHF. The CDR3, as DNA: TGTGCCAGCAGTTACCTCAGGCCACTCGGCAATCAGCCCCAGCATTTT.

The chain employs TRBV18 and TRBJ1-5, with D maybe TRBD1 (5 bases). The V gene's germline CDR1 is KGHSH and CDR2 LQKENI. This CDR3 is 16 amino acids long. V gave up 4 bases and J gave up 2 bases, with 15 bases separating them. The CDR3 region is CASSLGAGGGNQPQHF. In DNA, the CDR3 is TGTGCCAGCTCACTCGGGGCAGGAGGCGGCAATCAGCCCCAGCATTTT. The entire variable domain, with the rest obtained from reference TRBV18 and TRBJ1-5, is as follows: NAGVMQNPRHLVRRRGQEARLRCSPMKGHSHVYWYRQLPEEGLKFMVYLQKENIIDESGMPKERFSAEFPKEGPSILRIQQVVRGDSAAYFCASSLGAGGGNQPQHFGDGTRLSIL.

This chain uses TRBV3-1 (or the pseudogene TRBV3-2) with TRBJ1-1, with D perhaps TRBD1 (5 bases). V lost 0 bases and J 5 bases, leaving 13 bases between the germline ends. Per germline, CDR1 LGHDT and CDR2 YNNKEL (reference sequence). This CDR3 spans 15 amino acids. DNA for the CDR3: TGTGCCAGCAGCCAAGATCTATCAGGGAATACTGAAGCTTTCTTT. Translated, it gives CASSQDLSGNTEAFF.

The CDR3 here is CASSRGTSGRYNEQFF. The CDR3 region has the DNA TGCGCCAGCAGCCGTGGGACTAGCGGGAGGTACAATGAGCAGTTCTTC. The genes are TRBV4-1 and TRBJ2-1; TRBD2 matches at 15 bases. The CDR3 has 16 residues. After removal of 4 bases from V and 4 bases from J, the junction contained 2 bases not matched to a gene. The germline gives CDR1 MGHRA, CDR2 YSYEKL.

This clone was counted once. V gene TRBV11-2 combines with J gene TRBJ2-1, with D perhaps TRBD1 (6 bases). CDR3 length equals 15 residues. Trimming left V 5 bases short and J 1 base short, with 12 bases between. CDR1 and CDR2 (germline): SGHAT, FQNNGV. DNA for the CDR3: TGTGCCAGCAGCCTACTGAGGGGGTCCTACAATGAGCAGTTCTTC. It translates to CASSLLRGSYNEQFF.

This clone came up a few times. J is TRBJ2-1 and V is TRBV15; D uncertain. The CDR3 spans 13 residues. Per the germline V gene, CDR1 is LNHNV and CDR2 is YYDKDF (reference sequence). V gave up 5 bases and J gave up 10 bases, with 15 bases separating them. The CDR3 loop is CATSAEPGMEQFF. In DNA form, the CDR3 reads TGTGCCACCAGCGCGGAACCTGGGATGGAGCAGTTCTTC.

The chain links TRBV19 to TRBJ2-3; tentatively, D is TRBD1 or TRBD2 (6 bases each). The CDR3 has 15 residues. Germline V gene sequence: CDR1 LNHDA, CDR2 SQIVND (reference sequence). V lost 8 bases to trimming and J lost 6 bases, with 21 bases between them. The CDR3 loop is CASSYWTGGRDTQYF. The CDR3 DNA sequence: TGTGCCAGTTCCTACTGGACTGGGGGGCGTGATACGCAGTATTTT.

The V call is TRBV6-4, the J call TRBJ2-7; 10 nucleotides align to TRBD1. The CDR3 contains 13 residues. Germline CDR1 is MRHNA and CDR2 is SNTAGT. The trim removed 6 bases at V and 4 bases at J, leaving 3 bases unmatched. CDR3 DNA: TGTGCCAGCAGCCGGGACAGGGGATACGAGCAGTACTTC. Protein: CASSRDRGYEQYF.

The CDR3 nucleotides read TGCAGCGTTAAGGGGCCAAATTCACCCCTCCACTTT. This codes for CSVKGPNSPLHF. The genes are TRBV29-1 and TRBJ1-6; possible D gene TRBD1, 5 bases. CDR3 size: 12 residues. The germline V gene encodes CDR1 SQVTM and CDR2 ANQGSEA. V dropped 5 bases and J dropped 7 bases, with 9 bases sitting between them.

The V gene is TRBV19, the J gene TRBJ1-5; the D is unclear. Deletions cut 4 bases from V and 4 bases from J, with 17 bases between. Germline CDR1 reads LNHDA; CDR2 reads SQIVND (reference sequence). The CDR3 is made up of 16 amino acids. CDR3 coding DNA: TGTGCCAGTAGTACCGAGGAGGGCTACGTGAATCAGCCCCAGCATTTT. Translated, it gives CASSTEEGYVNQPQHF.

The genes are TRBV5-1 and TRBJ2-1; D is uncertain. V was clipped by 0 bases and J by 0 bases, with 10 bases between them. Germline loops: CDR1 SGHRS, CDR2 YFSETQ. The CDR3 has 16 residues. As DNA, the CDR3 is TGCGCCAGCAGCTTGGTAGGCCAGAGCTCCTACAATGAGCAGTTCTTC. This translates into CASSLVGQSSYNEQFF.

The chain combines TRBV15 with TRBJ2-7, with 9 bases fitting TRBD1. The CDR3 is made up of 14 amino acids. Germline CDR1 LNHNV, CDR2 YYDKDF (reference sequence). The junction had 5 bases not matched to a gene; V was cut back by 7 bases and J by 1 base. The CDR3 DNA sequence: TGTGCCACCACCATCGACAGGGGGTCCTACGAGCAGTACTTC. Translated: CATTIDRGSYEQYF. Full variable domain (rest looked up from reference TRBV15 and TRBJ2-7): DAMVIQNPRYQVTQFGKPVTLSCSQTLNHNVMYWYQQKSSQAPKLLFHYYDKDFNNEADTPDNFQSRRPNTSFCFLDIRSPGLGDTAMYLCATTIDRGSYEQYFGPGTRLTVT.

The chain carries TRBV2 and TRBJ2-2, with D possibly matching TRBD1 (5 bases). The CDR3 is made up of 14 amino acids. CDR1 SNHLY and CDR2 FYNNEI come from the germline V gene. The V gene lost 7 bases and the J gene lost 4 bases, with 13 bases spanning the gap. The CDR3 sequence: CASKGRTSTGELFF. The CDR3 DNA follows: TGTGCCAGCAAGGGGCGTACCAGCACCGGGGAGCTGTTTTTT.

The chain uses TRBV29-1 and TRBJ1-1, with no clear D. V shed 7 bases and J shed 0 bases, with 18 bases lying between them. This CDR3 is built from 15 residues. Germline V gives CDR1 SQVTM, CDR2 ANQGSEA. As DNA, the CDR3 is TGCAGCGCAGAGGATGGGCTGCTAATGAACACTGAAGCTTTCTTT. Translated, it gives CSAEDGLLMNTEAFF.

This chain connects TRBV30 to TRBJ1-4; unclear D gene. CDR3 length equals 15 residues. Germline V gene lookup returns CDR1 GTSNPN and CDR2 SVGIG (reference sequence). Trimming pared 2 bases from V and 0 bases from J, leaving 10 bases between. The CDR3 DNA reads as TGTGCCTGGAGTCTGTTGGTAGCAACTAATGAAAAACTGTTTTTT. Residues: CAWSLLVATNEKLFF.

V gene TRBV5-1 combines with J gene TRBJ2-1; D is perhaps TRBD1 (6 bases). V gave up 4 bases and J gave up 3 bases, with 14 bases separating them. This CDR3 spans 15 amino acids. The germline V gene encodes CDR1 SGHRS and CDR2 YFSETQ. The CDR3 reads CASSRGQQIYNEQFF. DNA of the CDR3: TGCGCCAGCAGCCGAGGACAGCAGATCTACAATGAGCAGTTCTTC. Combining the CDR3 with reference TRBV5-1 and TRBJ2-1 gives the whole variable domain KAGVTQTPRYLIKTRGQQVTLSCSPISGHRSVSWYQQTPGQGLQFLFEYFSETQRNKGNFPGRFSGRQFSNSRSEMNVSTLELGDSALYLCASSRGQQIYNEQFFGPGTRLTVL.

This clone has just a few counts. V gene TRBV5-1 combines with J gene TRBJ2-3, with 9 bases identical to TRBD1. With V trimmed by 1 base and J by 5 bases, 5 bases remained unmatched. Germline V lookup: CDR1 SGHRS, CDR2 YFSETQ. The CDR3 runs 15 residues. The CDR3 DNA reads as TGCGCCAGCAGCTTGACAACAGGGGGCGGAGATACGCAGTATTTT. Encoded protein: CASSLTTGGGDTQYF. The full variable domain, its missing parts supplied by reference TRBV5-1 and TRBJ2-3, is KAGVTQTPRYLIKTRGQQVTLSCSPISGHRSVSWYQQTPGQGLQFLFEYFSETQRNKGNFPGRFSGRQFSNSRSEMNVSTLELGDSALYLCASSLTTGGGDTQYFGPGTRLTVL.